These 27 T cell receptor beta chains came from one sample sequenced in a study of blood T cell repertoires in COVID-19. Sequenced by immunoSEQ multiplex PCR; TCRdb stores in-frame clones only, minus some. In the table there are some 120,000 clones, more than 85% of which are singletons. Sequencing was performed on peripheral blood. The receptors were sampled from a human donor with acute or convalescent COVID-19. The donor label of this sample is uncertain.

The chain carries TRBV28 and TRBJ1-5, with TRBD1 as a possible D gene (5 bases). This CDR3 comprises 14 residues. V lost 4 bases to trimming and J lost 7 bases, with 14 bases between them. CDR1 is MDHEN, CDR2 SYDVKM, per germline. CDR3 DNA: TGTGCCAGCAGTTCAGGGACTGCATTACAGCCCCAGCATTTT. Protein sequence: CASSSGTALQPQHF.

This chain connects TRBV7-7 to TRBJ1-1, with unresolved D. There are 13 residues in the CDR3. CDR1 and CDR2 (germline): SSHAT, FNYEAQ (reference sequence). V lost 1 base to trimming and J lost 4 bases, with 7 bases between them. This CDR3 reads CASSLDSSTEAFF. The CDR3 DNA sequence: TGTGCCAGCAGCTTAGACAGTTCCACTGAAGCTTTCTTT.

The chain is built from TRBV5-1 and TRBJ1-5; 9 nucleotides line up with TRBD1. J was trimmed by 10 bases and V by 3 bases; bases with no gene match: 5. This CDR3 is built from 13 residues. Germline loops: CDR1 SGHRS, CDR2 YFSETQ. The CDR3 region has the DNA TGCGCCAGCAGCTCACAACAGGGGGCTCCCCAGCATTTT. This translates into CASSSQQGAPQHF.

V usage is TRBV28 and J usage is TRBJ1-1, with D uncertain. Germline-derived CDR1 and CDR2 are MDHEN and SYDVKM. Trimming took off 6 bases at V and 7 bases at J, with 12 bases between the two ends. The CDR3 contains 12 residues. The CDR3 sequence is CASRFPWSEAFF. As DNA, the CDR3 is TGTGCCAGCAGGTTTCCCTGGAGTGAAGCTTTCTTT. Variable domain in full (rest from reference TRBV28 and TRBJ1-1): DVKVTQSSRYLVKRTGEKVFLECVQDMDHENMFWYRQDPGLGLRLIYFSYDVKMKEKGDIPEGYSVSREKKERFSLILESASTNQTSMYLCASRFPWSEAFFGQGTRLTVV.

The chain couples TRBV7-2 to TRBJ2-7, with 8 nucleotides matching TRBD1. The CDR3 is 15 amino acids. V was clipped by 5 bases and J by 2 bases; unmatched bases: 8. Germline V gene lookup returns CDR1 SGHTA and CDR2 FQGNSA. The CDR3 DNA sequence: TGTGCCAGCAGCCCGAGACAGGGGCCTGCCTACGAGCAGTACTTC. The encoded protein is CASSPRQGPAYEQYF.

The chain combines TRBV27 with TRBJ1-4; 8 bases align to TRBD1. The V segment lost 4 bases and the J segment 9 bases; nucleotides outside the gene matches: 13. Germline V gives CDR1 MNHEY, CDR2 SMNVEV (reference sequence). This CDR3 spans 16 amino acids. The CDR3 reads CASSSHPGQGPKKLFF. Written as DNA, the CDR3 is TGTGCCAGCAGTTCCCACCCCGGACAGGGCCCAAAAAAACTGTTTTTT.

The chain couples TRBV6-5 to TRBJ1-2, with 7 bases identical to TRBD1. J was trimmed by 0 bases and V by 6 bases; bases with no gene match: 7. The CDR3 loop spans 15 amino acids. The germline V gene encodes CDR1 MNHEY and CDR2 SVGAGI. The CDR3 DNA follows: TGTGCCAGCAGAAGGACAGGTCCAGCTAACTATGGCTACACCTTC. It codes for CASRRTGPANYGYTF.

The sample holds one count of this clone. The chain uses TRBV7-8 and TRBJ2-7; 8 bases agree with TRBD1. Germline lookup yields CDR1 SGHVS and CDR2 FQNEAQ. The CDR3 covers 16 residues. J was trimmed by 3 bases and V by 1 base; bases with no gene match: 8. The CDR3 coding sequence is TGTGCCAGCAGCTTAGGCTCTCAGGGGGCCTACTACGAGCAGTACTTC. It yields the protein CASSLGSQGAYYEQYF. The entire variable domain, with the rest obtained from reference TRBV7-8 and TRBJ2-7, is as follows: GAGVSQSPRYKVAKRGQDVALRCDPISGHVSLFWYQQALGQGPEFLTYFQNEAQLDKSGLPSDRFFAERPEGSVSTLKIQRTQQEDSAVYLCASSLGSQGAYYEQYFGPGTRLTVT.

The rearrangement joins TRBV10-3 to TRBJ1-5; possibly TRBD1 for D (6 bases). CDR3 length equals 13 residues. Trimming removed 6 bases at V and 0 bases at J, with 6 bases between. CDR1 is ENHRY and CDR2 is SYGVKD in the germline V gene. This chain's CDR3 is CAIRQGSNQPQHF. In nucleotides, the CDR3 is TGTGCCATCAGACAGGGTAGCAATCAGCCCCAGCATTTT.

The chain employs TRBV2 and TRBJ2-7; 8 positions agree with TRBD2. Germline lookup yields CDR1 SNHLY and CDR2 FYNNEI. CDR3 length: 16 amino acids. V shed 7 bases, J shed 2 bases, and the junction held 13 bases outside the gene matches. CDR3 DNA sequence: TGTGCCAGCACCGAGAGTGTAGGACTAGCAACCTACGAGCAGTACTTC. Its protein is CASTESVGLATYEQYF.

The V gene is TRBV18, the J gene TRBJ2-7; TRBD1 matches 9 bases. J gave up 6 bases and V 3 bases, and 12 bases lay outside the gene matches. This CDR3 comprises 16 residues. Germline assignment: CDR1 KGHSH and CDR2 LQKENI. The CDR3 loop is CASSPPSGTGIGEQYF. DNA of the CDR3: TGTGCCAGCTCACCTCCCTCCGGGACAGGGATAGGCGAGCAGTACTTC.

The rearrangement links TRBV6-5 to TRBJ1-6; D may be TRBD1 (5 bases). The germline V gene encodes CDR1 MNHEY and CDR2 SVGAGI. V lost 7 bases and J 10 bases, leaving 14 bases between the germline ends. The CDR3 runs to 13 residues. CDR3 DNA: TGTGCCAGCATCGACAGCGTGGACTCACCCCTCCACTTT. Translation gives CASIDSVDSPLHF.

This clone was found once. This chain uses TRBV27 with TRBJ2-1; the match to TRBD2 covers 7 bases. J gave up 3 bases and V 0 bases, and 5 bases lay outside the gene matches. CDR1 and CDR2 (germline): MNHEY, SMNVEV (reference sequence). This CDR3 is 16 amino acids long. The CDR3 sequence: CASSLSAGPVYNEQFF. For the CDR3, the DNA is TGTGCCAGCAGTTTATCAGCGGGACCGGTCTACAATGAGCAGTTCTTC.

J is TRBJ2-5 and V is TRBV27; TRBD1 aligns across 7 bases. The CDR3 runs to 13 residues. From germline, CDR1 is MNHEY and CDR2 SMNVEV (reference sequence). The CDR3 DNA is TGTGCAGCCAGGGGGAGAGCCCAAGAGACCCAGTACTTC. Translated, it gives CAARGRAQETQYF.

This chain links TRBV18 with TRBJ1-6; D is unclear. Trimming removed 5 bases at V and 8 bases at J, with 16 bases between. The CDR3 has 15 amino acids. Germline V CDR1 and CDR2: KGHSH, LQKENI. As DNA, the CDR3 is TGTGCCAGCTCATCGTCCCTAGAAACGCATTCACCCCTCCACTTT. This translates into CASSSSLETHSPLHF.

This chain connects TRBV20-1 to TRBJ2-3; 9 nucleotides align to TRBD2. Per germline, CDR1 DFQATT and CDR2 SNEGSKA (reference sequence). The CDR3 extends over 14 amino acids. V lost 3 bases, J lost 2 bases, and 3 bases stayed unmatched. CDR3 bases: TGCAGTGCTAGTCGCGGGAGGGACACAGATACGCAGTATTTT. Its translation is CSASRGRDTDTQYF.

The chain recombines TRBV7-3 with TRBJ2-1; 11 bases agree with TRBD2. Germline V CDR1 and CDR2: SGHTA, FQGTGA. This CDR3 has 15 residues. Unmatched junction bases numbered 8, after V lost 5 bases and J lost 8 bases. The CDR3 coding sequence is TGTGCCAGCAGCCCTCGACTAGCGGGATACCATGAGCAGTTCTTC. Its translation: CASSPRLAGYHEQFF.

The chain recombines TRBV5-8 with TRBJ1-5; TRBD1 agrees at 9 bases. The CDR3 totals 15 residues. Unmatched junction bases numbered 4, after V lost 4 bases and J lost 2 bases. Germline CDR1 SGHTS, CDR2 YDEGEE. The CDR3 here is CASSTTGGGNQPQHF. CDR3 nucleotides: TGTGCCAGCAGCACTACAGGGGGCGGCAATCAGCCCCAGCATTTT. The variable domain in full, with the rest retrieved from reference TRBV5-8 and TRBJ1-5, is EAGVTQSPTHLIKTRGQQATLRCSPISGHTSVYWYQQALGLGLQFLLWYDEGEERNRGNFPPRFSGRQFPNYSSELNVNALELEDSALYLCASSTTGGGNQPQHFGDGTRLSIL.

This clone appeared once. This sequence joins TRBV19 and TRBJ2-2, with D possibly being TRBD1 (5 bases). Trimming removed 7 bases at V and 4 bases at J, with 19 bases between. Germline V gene sequence: CDR1 LNHDA, CDR2 SQIVND (reference sequence). This CDR3 comprises 16 residues. The CDR3 spells CASTAPSQGLTGELFF. DNA for the CDR3: TGTGCCAGTACGGCTCCGTCGCAGGGTCTCACCGGGGAGCTGTTTTTT.

The chain links TRBV30 to TRBJ1-5; 7 bases are a match to TRBD1. The CDR3 contains 15 residues. Germline values: CDR1 GTSNPN, CDR2 SVGIG (reference sequence). V gave up 5 bases and J gave up 2 bases; unmatched junction bases: 9. For the CDR3, the DNA is TGTGCCTGGTCTAGGTCGGGGACAGGCAATCAGCCCCAGCATTTT. Its translation is CAWSRSGTGNQPQHF.

The genes are TRBV19 and TRBJ1-2; 12 bases are shared with TRBD1. The CDR3 is 16 residues long. The germline V gene has CDR1 LNHDA and CDR2 SQIVND (reference sequence). V was clipped by 10 bases and J by 6 bases; unmatched bases: 15. CDR3 nucleotides: TGTGCCACCCCGCTTCGTCCTGGGACAGGGGGCGATGGCTACACCTTC. As protein: CATPLRPGTGGDGYTF.

This clone has only a few counts. This chain joins TRBV30 and TRBJ1-4; TRBD1 matches at 9 bases. V shed 7 bases, J shed 11 bases, and the junction held 11 bases outside the gene matches. The CDR3 consists of 13 residues. The germline gives CDR1 GTSNPN, CDR2 SVGIG (reference sequence). In nucleotides, the CDR3 is TGTGCCTCCACGGACAGGGGAGTAGGGAAACTGTTTTTT. Its translation is CASTDRGVGKLFF.

The gene calls are TRBV20-1 and TRBJ1-1; D not resolved. V was trimmed by 3 bases and J by 1 base, leaving 12 bases between them. Looked up from germline, CDR1 is DFQATT and CDR2 is SNEGSKA (reference sequence). The CDR3 loop spans 14 amino acids. CDR3 bases: TGCAGTGCTAGTGGCATCTACGGGAACACTGAAGCTTTCTTT. Translation: CSASGIYGNTEAFF.

This chain uses TRBV5-1 with TRBJ2-3; 9 nucleotides line up with TRBD2. The V gene end was trimmed by 4 bases and the J gene end by 4 bases; junction bases not matched to a gene: 7. Germline-derived CDR1 and CDR2 are SGHRS and YFSETQ. The CDR3 length is 15 residues. The CDR3: CASSPTAGGPDTQYF. CDR3 DNA: TGCGCCAGCAGCCCAACAGCGGGGGGCCCAGATACGCAGTATTTT.

This chain joins TRBV28 and TRBJ2-7; D perhaps matches TRBD2 (6 bases). The CDR3 is 16 residues long. CDR1 and CDR2 from the germline V gene are MDHEN and SYDVKM. V lost 2 bases and J 3 bases, leaving 17 bases between the germline ends. Written as DNA, the CDR3 is TGTGCCAGCAGTTTAGTTATCTTACGGGGGAGCTACGAGCAGTACTTC. Its protein is CASSLVILRGSYEQYF.

This rearrangement joins TRBV3-1 (or the pseudogene TRBV3-2) to TRBJ1-5, with unresolved D. This CDR3 has 13 residues. The V end was cut by 0 bases, the J end by 4 bases, with 4 bases between. CDR1 LGHDT and CDR2 YNNKEL come from the germline V gene (reference sequence). The DNA for the CDR3 is TGTGCCAGCAGCCAAGACGGGAATCAGCCCCAGCATTTT. Protein product: CASSQDGNQPQHF.

Remarks on this clone: In the same sample, other DNA sequences code for this CDR3. Here the CDR3 DNA reads TGTGCCAGCAGTGAAGGGACAGGGACCGGAAACACCATATATTTT. Translating gives CASSEGTGTGNTIYF. The chain is built from TRBV6-1 and TRBJ1-3; TRBD1 agrees at 8 bases. The CDR3 is 15 amino acids. Germline V CDR1 and CDR2: MNHNS, SASEGT. Losses at the gene ends were 1 base for V and 4 bases for J; bases not matched to a gene: 3.